Listed here are 10 T cell receptor beta chains from one sample, sequenced in a study of glioma-infiltrating T cells. The iRepertoire nested amplicon-rescue multiplex PCR amplified TCR alpha and beta CDR3s from RNA. One entry per CDR3 protein, called by TCRdb with MiXCR from the multiplex PCR reads. Among under 200,000 distinct CDR3 sequences listed, approximately 30% were seen once. The sequenced sample consisted of glioma tissue, nonneoplastic brain tissue, or PBMCs (not recorded which). These receptors all stem from a human donor with low-grade glioma or glioblastoma, undergoing nonglioma brain surgery, or in good health (not recorded which).

This sequence joins TRBV29-1 and TRBJ1-3; D ambiguous. This CDR3 has 13 amino acids. Trimming shortened V by 6 bases and J by 7 bases, and 16 bases separated the two germline ends. Germline V gives CDR1 SQVTM, CDR2 ANQGSEA. The CDR3 sequence is CSVLHGEGNTIYF. The DNA of the CDR3 is TGCAGCGTCTTACACGGGGAAGGTAACACCATATATTTT.

A note on this clonotype: This may come from a read error, since a much larger clone is one base off. The chain recombines TRBV6-2 or TRBV6-3 with TRBJ2-1, with D perhaps TRBD2 (6 bases). This CDR3 is built from 15 residues. Germline V lookup: CDR1 MNHEY, CDR2 SVGEGT. The germline V and J ends were trimmed by 4 bases and 6 bases, with 16 bases remaining between them. CDR3 region: CASSLLEGGVNEQFF. CDR3 DNA: TGTGCCAGCAGTTTACTAGAGGGAGGCGTCAATGAGCAGTTCTTC.

V usage is TRBV5-4 and J usage is TRBJ2-7; possibly TRBD1 for D (5 bases). Between the trimmed V and J ends, which lost 4 bases and 5 bases, there was a span of 13 bases. CDR1 SGHNT and CDR2 YYREEE come from the germline V gene (reference sequence). The length of the CDR3 is 13 residues. CDR3 region: CASSVQVSDEQYF. For the CDR3, the DNA is TGTGCCAGCAGCGTACAGGTTTCCGACGAGCAGTACTTC. Drawing the rest from reference TRBV5-4 and TRBJ2-7, the complete variable domain is ETGVTQSPTHLIKTRGQQVTLRCSSQSGHNTVSWYQQALGQGPQFIFQYYREEENGRGNFPPRFSGLQFPNYSSELNVNALELDDSALYLCASSVQVSDEQYFGPGTRLTVT.

V and J are TRBV18 and TRBJ2-1; D is perhaps TRBD1 (6 bases). This CDR3 is 16 amino acids long. V lost 4 bases to trimming and J lost 9 bases, with 22 bases between them. Germline V lookup: CDR1 KGHSH, CDR2 LQKENI. CDR3 sequence (DNA): TGTGCCAGCTCACTTAACAGGGCCCCGGGCCCGGGTGAGCAGTTCTTC. Translating it yields CASSLNRAPGPGEQFF. Complete variable domain (other parts from reference TRBV18 and TRBJ2-1): NAGVMQNPRHLVRRRGQEARLRCSPMKGHSHVYWYRQLPEEGLKFMVYLQKENIIDESGMPKERFSAEFPKEGPSILRIQQVVRGDSAAYFCASSLNRAPGPGEQFFGPGTRLTVL.

The chain combines TRBV7-3 with TRBJ2-2; 7 bases line up with TRBD1. The CDR3 runs 15 residues. CDR1 and CDR2 from the germline V gene are SGHTA and FQGTGA. Trimming cost V 8 bases and J 0 bases; bases outside gene matches: 6. CDR3 in amino acids: CASGLGQPNTGELFF. The CDR3 nucleotides are TGTGCCAGCGGTTTGGGACAGCCGAACACCGGGGAGCTGTTTTTT.

This clonotype was detected many times. The chain uses TRBV3-1 and TRBJ1-2, with TRBD1 matching 9 bases. Germline assignment: CDR1 LGHDT and CDR2 YNNKEL (reference sequence). This CDR3 has 15 residues. The junction had 9 bases not matched to a gene; V was cut back by 4 bases and J by 6 bases. The CDR3 here is CASSLRDRAIDGYTF. The CDR3 bases are TGTGCCAGCAGCCTCCGGGACAGGGCAATCGATGGCTACACCTTC.

This clonotype was observed many times. In DNA form, the CDR3 reads TGTGCCAGCAGTTGGCACTCCCAGGGGGAGACCCAGTACTTC. Translated, it gives CASSWHSQGETQYF. V usage is TRBV28 and J usage is TRBJ2-5; perhaps TRBD1 as D (6 bases). There are 14 residues in the CDR3. V lost 4 bases, J lost 5 bases, and 14 bases lay in between. The germline CDR1 and CDR2 sequences are MDHEN and SYDVKM.

Notes on this clonotype: The missing conserved phenylalanine or tryptophan at the end of this CDR3 makes a read error likely. This chain links TRBV19 with TRBJ2-7, with D unclear. Germline V gene lookup returns CDR1 LNHDA and CDR2 SQIVND (reference sequence). CDR3 length: 14 amino acids. The ends were cut back, 4 bases at V and 3 bases at J, with 13 bases in the middle. CDR3 residues: CASSTVAEDYEQYL. In DNA, the CDR3 is TGTGCCAGTAGTACAGTGGCAGAAGACTACGAGCAGTACTTA.

This clonotype was detected many times. The V gene is TRBV27, the J gene TRBJ2-2; 8 nucleotides agree with TRBD1. CDR3 length: 17 amino acids. V gave up 1 base and J gave up 1 base; unmatched junction bases: 5. Germline values: CDR1 MNHEY, CDR2 SMNVEV (reference sequence). CDR3 sequence (DNA): TGTGCCAGCAGTTTATTATGGACAGGGAGGAACACCGGGGAGCTGTTTTTT. Translation: CASSLLWTGRNTGELFF.

This clonotype came up many times. The V and J genes are TRBV6-2 or TRBV6-3 and TRBJ2-7; D gene uncertain. Germline CDR1 is MNHEY and CDR2 is SVGEGT. This CDR3 has 16 residues. The V gene lost 2 bases and the J gene lost 2 bases, with 16 bases spanning the gap. The DNA for the CDR3 is TGTGCCAGCAGTTACGGAAACAGAGCCCTCCCCTACGAGCAGTACTTC. Translation: CASSYGNRALPYEQYF.